This paragraph reports one TCR beta chain. The data derive from a study of blood T cell repertoires in COVID-19. In the original workflow: Estimation of nucleated cell counts relied on the amplification of reference gene primers. Method: immunoSEQ multiplex PCR; TCRdb's copy keeps in-frame clones and lacks some. D and trimming were read from the DNA, whereas the V and J calls and clone size are those reported in that table. The sample shows some 200,000 clones, approximately 85% of them seen only once. The V segment lost 4 bases and the J segment 8 bases; nucleotides outside the gene matches: 9. This CDR3 has 15 amino acids. The germline gives CDR1 SGDLS, CDR2 YYNGEE. Seattle researchers signed up patients amid active infection and tracked them longitudinally.

V is TRBV9 and J is TRBJ2-2; 9 bases match TRBD1. The sequencing input was peripheral blood. This clonotype was sampled from a woman aged 70-85 years with COVID-19, enrolled during active disease. CDR3 nucleotides: TGTGCCAGCAGCCTGCTACAGGGGGCGGGAGGGGAGCTGTTTTTT. This encodes CASSLLQGAGGELFF.